These 5 T cell receptor beta chains were sequenced from one sample in a study of cytomegalovirus exposure and HLA in healthy donors. Use of 60 Vbeta and 13 Jbeta primers characterized the PCR. Clones were read by immunoSEQ multiplex PCR, and TCRdb kept only the in-frame ones, dropping some. The table includes 150,000 or so clones, 75% detected once. Sequenced: PBMCs. The receptors shown here come from a man between 18 and 35 years old in good health and CMV-seropositive.

V and J are TRBV9 and TRBJ2-1; TRBD2 aligns across 10 bases. This CDR3 region has 15 residues. In germline, CDR1 is SGDLS, CDR2 YYNGEE. The V gene end was trimmed by 4 bases and the J gene end by 4 bases; junction bases not matched to a gene: 5. The DNA of the CDR3 is TGTGCCAGCAGCCTAGCGGGAGCTGGGTACAATGAGCAGTTCTTC. Translated: CASSLAGAGYNEQFF.

CDR3 protein: CASSPRGGNAYEQYF. The DNA for the CDR3 is TGTGCCAGCAGCCCCCGTGGGGGCAATGCCTACGAGCAGTACTTC. The chain recombines TRBV11-3 with TRBJ2-7; D perhaps matches TRBD1 (6 bases). V lost 5 bases and J lost 2, with 16 bases in between. This CDR3 spans 15 amino acids. CDR1 and CDR2 (germline): SGHNT, YENEEA.

The chain joins TRBV19 to TRBJ2-2, with 7 nucleotides matching TRBD1. Germline assignment: CDR1 LNHDA and CDR2 SQIVND (reference sequence). Unmatched junction bases numbered 12, after V lost 5 bases and J lost 0 bases. This CDR3 spans 18 amino acids. The CDR3 coding sequence is TGTGCCAGTAGTGTATTGGGACAGACGCGAGCGAACACCGGGGAGCTGTTTTTT. Its translation: CASSVLGQTRANTGELFF.

A few counts support this clone. The chain combines TRBV18 with TRBJ1-5; no definite D call. V shed 6 bases and J shed 3 bases, with 15 bases lying between them. Per germline, CDR1 KGHSH and CDR2 LQKENI. The CDR3 consists of 15 residues. For the CDR3, the DNA is TGTGCCAGCTCCCCTGGAGGGTCCCTCAATCAGCCCCAGCATTTT. It is translated as CASSPGGSLNQPQHF.

In the case of this clone: A junction boundary mismatches the germline segment, possibly from a read error. The chain joins TRBV5-1 to TRBJ1-5; D call uncertain. Germline CDR1 is SGHRS and CDR2 is YFSETQ. The CDR3 covers 13 residues. The CDR3 loop is CASSLVSNQPQHF. The CDR3 DNA reads TGCGCCAGCAGCTTGGTTAGCAACCAGCCCCAGCATTTT.